A single sample gave rise to the 30 T cell receptor beta chains below, sequenced in a study of T-cell memory formation after mild COVID-19. TCRdb reprocessed the 5' RACE reads via MiXCR and lists one record per CDR3 protein. The data contain about 410,000 distinct CDR3 sequences, 20% to 30% of them singletons. Sequencing used PBMCs or a T cell subset sorted from them (not recorded which). These receptors all stem from an adult woman who had mild COVID-19 (a few samples of this study predate the infection). Cell type and time point are not known.

This rearrangement joins TRBV12-3 or TRBV12-4 to TRBJ2-7; D unresolved. This CDR3 spans 13 amino acids. The ends were cut back, 7 bases at V and 3 bases at J, with 13 bases in the middle. The DNA of the CDR3 is TGTGCCAGCATGACCCGAGCAGACTACGAGCAGTACTTC. It codes for CASMTRADYEQYF.

The chain uses TRBV12-3 or TRBV12-4 and TRBJ2-4, with D perhaps given as TRBD1 or TRBD2 (5 bases each). Trimming pared 1 base from V and 2 bases from J, leaving 12 bases between. The CDR3 length is 16 residues. The chain's CDR3 is CASSLGGMVTKNIQYF. The CDR3 DNA is TGTGCCAGCAGTTTAGGGGGGATGGTAACCAAAAACATTCAGTACTTC.

V gene TRBV30 combines with J gene TRBJ1-1; no definite D call. The V gene's germline CDR1 is GTSNPN and CDR2 SVGIG (reference sequence). V gave up 2 bases and J gave up 1 base, with 8 bases separating them. This CDR3 is built from 13 residues. The CDR3 region is CAWSYSENTEAFF. CDR3 sequence (DNA): TGTGCCTGGAGTTATAGCGAGAACACTGAAGCTTTCTTT. Full variable domain (rest looked up from reference TRBV30 and TRBJ1-1): SQTIHQWPATLVQPVGSPLSLECTVEGTSNPNLYWYRQAAGRGLQLLFYSVGIGQISSEVPQNLSASRPQDRQFILSSKKLLLSDSGFYLCAWSYSENTEAFFGQGTRLTVV.

This clonotype has a handful of counts. The rearrangement links TRBV4-1 to TRBJ2-7, with TRBD1 matching over 8 bases. This CDR3 spans 12 amino acids. V lost 5 bases and J lost 6; bases outside the gene matches: 3. Per the germline V gene, CDR1 is MGHRA and CDR2 is YSYEKL. The CDR3 sequence: CASSKTGVEQYF. The DNA for the CDR3 is TGCGCCAGCAGCAAGACAGGGGTCGAGCAGTACTTC.

The gene calls are TRBV7-9 and TRBJ2-5, with D maybe TRBD2 (5 bases). The CDR3 is made up of 13 amino acids. The germline V and J ends were trimmed by 0 bases and 10 bases, with 12 bases remaining between them. The germline V gene encodes CDR1 SEHNR and CDR2 FQNEAQ (reference sequence). The chain's CDR3 is CASSLAVPEDQYF. The CDR3 DNA reads as TGTGCCAGCAGCTTAGCGGTCCCGGAGGACCAGTACTTC. Filled out from reference TRBV7-9 and TRBJ2-5, the complete variable domain reads DTGVSQNPRHKITKRGQNVTFRCDPISEHNRLYWYRQTLGQGPEFLTYFQNEAQLEKSRLLSDRFSAERPKGSFSTLEIQRTEQGDSAMYLCASSLAVPEDQYFGPGTRLLVL.

The chain employs TRBV6-6 and TRBJ2-7; TRBD2 aligns across 9 bases. The CDR3 is made up of 16 amino acids. Germline trimming cut 7 bases from V and 0 bases from J; bases unmatched to any gene: 10. Per germline, CDR1 MNHNY and CDR2 SVGAGI (reference sequence). CDR3 loop: CASTLVAGDASYEQYF. The CDR3 DNA reads as TGTGCCAGCACCTTGGTAGCGGGAGATGCCTCCTACGAGCAGTACTTC.

This chain uses TRBV6-2 or TRBV6-3 with TRBJ2-1, with 10 nucleotides matching TRBD2. V lost 0 bases, J lost 0 bases, and 8 bases stayed unmatched. Germline V gives CDR1 MNHEY, CDR2 SVGEGT. The CDR3 consists of 19 residues. CDR3 DNA: TGTGCCAGCAGTTACTCTAAACTAGCGGGAAAGGTCTCCTACAATGAGCAGTTCTTC. Its translation: CASSYSKLAGKVSYNEQFF.

This clonotype was observed a few times. The chain employs TRBV4-1 and TRBJ1-1, with 7 bases aligning to TRBD1. CDR1 and CDR2 from the germline V gene are MGHRA and YSYEKL. CDR3 size: 18 residues. J gave up 3 bases and V 0 bases, and 13 bases lay outside the gene matches. The CDR3 loop is CASSQDRVWDSKDTEAFF. The CDR3 DNA reads as TGCGCCAGCAGCCAAGATCGGGTTTGGGACAGTAAGGACACTGAAGCTTTCTTT.

This clonotype turned up a few times. This CDR3 is CASSIALDRAAFF. In DNA, the CDR3 is TGTGCCAGTAGTATAGCCCTGGACAGGGCAGCTTTCTTT. The chain carries TRBV19 and TRBJ1-1, with 8 nucleotides matching TRBD1. CDR1 and CDR2 from the germline V gene are LNHDA and SQIVND (reference sequence). This CDR3 spans 13 amino acids. J lost 10 bases, V lost 1 base, and 5 bases had no gene match.

This clonotype was detected only a few times. The V call is TRBV29-1, the J call TRBJ2-1, with a tentative D call TRBD1 (6 bases). Germline CDR1 and CDR2: SQVTM and ANQGSEA. The CDR3 has 14 residues. Trimming shortened V by 6 bases and J by 0 bases, and 12 bases separated the two germline ends. CDR3 loop: CSVSTGSSYNEQFF. The CDR3 DNA follows: TGCAGCGTCTCAACAGGGAGCTCCTACAATGAGCAGTTCTTC.

This clonotype was recorded many times. The J gene is TRBJ2-4, the V gene TRBV2; D ambiguous. This CDR3 has 13 residues. The V and J ends lost 8 bases and 0 bases respectively, with 8 bases between them. CDR1 and CDR2 (germline): SNHLY, FYNNEI. This CDR3 is CASGDLAKNIQYF. The CDR3 nucleotides are TGTGCCAGCGGGGATCTAGCCAAAAACATTCAGTACTTC.

The rearrangement joins TRBV6-5 to TRBJ1-4; D is unclear. The CDR3 totals 12 residues. V was clipped by 6 bases and J by 10 bases, with 12 bases between them. Germline V lookup: CDR1 MNHEY, CDR2 SVGAGI. CDR3 sequence (DNA): TGTGCCAGCAGGCTGACATGGGGAAAACTGTTTTTT. Encoded protein: CASRLTWGKLFF.

The genes are TRBV6-6 and TRBJ2-3; D could derive from TRBD1 or TRBD2 (5 bases each). The CDR3 is made up of 15 amino acids. Germline V CDR1 and CDR2: MNHNY, SVGAGI (reference sequence). Trimming stripped 5 bases from V and 0 bases from J, with 12 bases between. The CDR3 spells CASSPTAASTDTQYF. The CDR3 nucleotides read TGTGCCAGCAGTCCGACAGCGGCTAGCACAGATACGCAGTATTTT.

CDR3 residues: CSVARDPGETQYF. The CDR3 DNA is TGCAGCGTCGCCCGGGACCCCGGGGAGACCCAGTACTTC. The rearrangement links TRBV29-1 to TRBJ2-5; either TRBD1 or TRBD2 may fit D (5 bases each). V gave up 6 bases and J gave up 5 bases, with 16 bases separating them. The V gene's germline CDR1 is SQVTM and CDR2 ANQGSEA. The CDR3 has 13 amino acids.

This chain links TRBV5-6 with TRBJ1-6; tentatively, D is TRBD1 (5 bases). Germline V gene data show CDR1 as SGHDT and CDR2 as YYEEEE. The V gene lost 4 bases and the J gene lost 15 bases, with 17 bases spanning the gap. The CDR3 consists of 13 residues. CDR3 loop: CASSDRTSAHLHF. The DNA for the CDR3 is TGTGCCAGCAGCGACCGGACAAGCGCGCACCTCCACTTT.

Concerning this clonotype: At one boundary the junction diverges from the germline segment, which might be a read error. V gene TRBV12-3 or TRBV12-4 combines with J gene TRBJ1-5; D possibly corresponds to TRBD1 (5 bases). The CDR3 is 12 residues long. CDR3 DNA sequence: TGTGCCAGCAGTTTAGGGGGACCCCTCCGGGATTTT. Its translation is CASSLGGPLRDF.

This clonotype was seen a handful of times. The chain uses TRBV3-1 and TRBJ2-2; D is possibly TRBD2 (6 bases). CDR1 is LGHDT, CDR2 YNNKEL, per germline (reference sequence). The CDR3 covers 13 residues. V shed 8 bases and J shed 1 base, with 8 bases lying between them. CDR3: CASRRENTGELFF. In DNA, the CDR3 is TGTGCCAGCCGGCGGGAGAACACCGGGGAGCTGTTTTTT.

The chain couples TRBV20-1 to TRBJ2-1, with 12 bases lining up with TRBD2. CDR3 length equals 15 residues. V shed 3 bases, J shed 10 bases, and the junction held 10 bases outside the gene matches. Germline-derived CDR1 and CDR2 are DFQATT and SNEGSKA (reference sequence). For the CDR3, the DNA is TGCAGTGCTAGGGAGCAGGGACTAGCGGGCAACGAGCAGTTCTTC. As protein: CSAREQGLAGNEQFF.

The table lists this clonotype with a few counts. This chain connects TRBV7-9 to TRBJ1-2; 9 positions match TRBD1. The CDR3 covers 15 residues. Germline V gene lookup returns CDR1 SEHNR and CDR2 FQNEAQ (reference sequence). V lost 7 bases and J lost 4; bases outside the gene matches: 10. DNA for the CDR3: TGTGCCAGCACGCGGCGGGACAGGGCCCTCTATGGCTACACCTTC. It codes for CASTRRDRALYGYTF.

This clonotype has a handful of counts. The rearrangement joins TRBV20-1 to TRBJ2-5; D perhaps matches TRBD2 (5 bases). This CDR3 contains 12 residues. CDR1 is DFQATT, CDR2 SNEGSKA, per germline (reference sequence). Trimming left V 6 bases short and J 10 bases short, with 18 bases between. CDR3 protein: CSANRGTLGQYF. The CDR3 DNA reads as TGCAGTGCCAACCGGGGAACCCTAGGCCAGTACTTC.

In its sample, this clonotype was seen a few times. The chain employs TRBV7-9 and TRBJ2-1, with TRBD1 identical over 9 bases. CDR3 size: 15 residues. With 1 base clipped from V and 7 bases from J, the junction kept 5 bases outside the gene matches. Germline V gene data show CDR1 as SEHNR and CDR2 as FQNEAQ (reference sequence). The CDR3: CASSLVQGARNEQFF. The CDR3 DNA reads as TGTGCCAGCAGCTTAGTACAGGGGGCGCGTAATGAGCAGTTCTTC.

Comments on this clonotype: This likely comes from a read error, as the CDR3 has no conserved phenylalanine or tryptophan at its end. The gene calls are TRBV6-2 or TRBV6-3 and TRBJ1-4; weak D call: TRBD1 (5 bases). The ends were cut back, 0 bases at V and 7 bases at J, with 6 bases in the middle. Germline V CDR1 and CDR2: MNHEY, SVGEGT. The CDR3 spans 13 residues. The CDR3 region is CASSYSGTEKLFC. The CDR3 bases are TGTGCCAGCAGTTACTCAGGGACTGAAAAACTGTTTTGT.

V gene TRBV7-9 combines with J gene TRBJ2-3; 8 bases match TRBD2. V trimming: 5 bases; J trimming: 5 bases; junction bases outside the gene matches: 6. The CDR3 spans 14 residues. Germline V gene sequence: CDR1 SEHNR, CDR2 FQNEAQ (reference sequence). The DNA for the CDR3 is TGTGCCAGCAGCCAGCGGGAGATTCAAGATACGCAGTATTTT. Translation: CASSQREIQDTQYF.

The genes are TRBV11-2 and TRBJ2-2, with D hard to call. CDR1 SGHAT and CDR2 FQNNGV come from the germline V gene. With 0 bases removed from V and 7 bases from J, the gap between germline ends came to 6 bases. The CDR3 is made up of 13 amino acids. The CDR3 DNA sequence: TGTGCCAGCAGCTTAGATAGGGTCGGGGAGCTGTTTTTT. Protein sequence: CASSLDRVGELFF.

This clonotype was seen a few times. This chain joins TRBV7-3 and TRBJ2-5, with TRBD2 matching 9 bases. Germline V lookup: CDR1 SGHTA, CDR2 FQGTGA. The CDR3 consists of 16 residues. V was clipped by 0 bases and J by 5 bases; unmatched bases: 7. The CDR3 DNA is TGTGCCAGCAGCTTAACAGCGGGAGGCGTCCTGGAGACCCAGTACTTC. Translation: CASSLTAGGVLETQYF. The full variable domain, its missing parts supplied by reference TRBV7-3 and TRBJ2-5, is GAGVSQTPSNKVTEKGKYVELRCDPISGHTALYWYRQSLGQGPEFLIYFQGTGAADDSGLPNDRFFAVRPEGSVSTLKIQRTERGDSAVYLCASSLTAGGVLETQYFGPGTRLLVL.

To note about this clonotype: Mismatch with germline at one junction end may stem from a read error. The chain employs TRBV7-2 and TRBJ1-5; D is unclear. The CDR3 extends over 13 amino acids. The germline V gene has CDR1 SGHTA and CDR2 FQGNSA. The CDR3 DNA reads TGTGCCAGCGGCTTGGGGTATAATCAGCCCCAGCATTTT. The encoded protein is CASGLGYNQPQHF.

The V call is TRBV6-6, the J call TRBJ1-5; the D is unclear. The CDR3 loop spans 14 amino acids. V was shortened by 6 bases and J by 6 bases, with 15 bases between the two germline ends. From germline, CDR1 is MNHNY and CDR2 SVGAGI (reference sequence). As DNA, the CDR3 is TGTGCCAGCAGCGCTCCGGGGAACGGTCAGCCCCAGCATTTT. Its protein is CASSAPGNGQPQHF.

The chain recombines TRBV5-1 with TRBJ1-1, with 8 bases lining up with TRBD1. CDR3 length: 15 amino acids. With V trimmed by 4 bases and J by 5 bases, 10 bases remained unmatched. Germline V CDR1 and CDR2: SGHRS, YFSETQ. The CDR3 loop reads CASSPRQGSVTEAFF. The CDR3, as DNA: TGCGCCAGCAGCCCGAGACAGGGGTCCGTGACTGAAGCTTTCTTT.

This clonotype was seen a handful of times. The chain is built from TRBV4-1 and TRBJ2-1; D unclear. The V gene lost 3 bases and the J gene lost 2 bases, with 20 bases spanning the gap. The CDR3 is 18 amino acids. The V gene's germline CDR1 is MGHRA and CDR2 YSYEKL. The CDR3 DNA follows: TGCGCCAGCAGCCACCAACACGGCAAACCGATAACCTACAATGAGCAGTTCTTC. Protein product: CASSHQHGKPITYNEQFF.

DNA for the CDR3: TGTGCCAGTAGTTCCCCTGGAGGAATTTCCTACGAGCAGTACTTC. Translation gives CASSSPGGISYEQYF. The rearrangement uses TRBV19 and TRBJ2-7; D is perhaps TRBD2 (5 bases). The CDR3 totals 15 residues. The germline V and J ends were trimmed by 5 bases and 1 base, with 15 bases remaining between them. Germline V gene sequence: CDR1 LNHDA, CDR2 SQIVND (reference sequence).